The sequence of this TCR beta chain was determined in a study of OX40 agonist ivuxolimab in advanced cancers. Note on this clone: Its antigen is unknown.

Germline V gene sequence: CDR1 WNHNN, CDR2 SYGVQD (reference sequence). The CDR3 loop spans 13 amino acids. The V end lost 4 bases, the J end lost 6 bases, and 9 bases lay between the germline ends. Assay used: immunoSEQ multiplex PCR; TCRdb lists only in-frame clones, some missing. The sample carries fewer than 85,000 clones, 65% to 90% recorded once. General study points: The study found that CD8+ T cells averaged more expanded clones than CD4+. At doses 0.1 to 3.0 mg/kg, CD4+ and CD8+ clones expanded.

The sequence came from an adult with an advanced solid tumor such as melanoma, head and neck, liver or kidney cancer. The rearrangement uses TRBV10-1 and TRBJ2-2, with D perhaps TRBD1 (6 bases). Material: CD4+ or CD8+ T cells sorted from blood, obtained in a trial of the OX40 agonist ivuxolimab. CDR3 residues: CASSGQVSGELFF. The CDR3 DNA is TGCGCCAGCAGTGGACAGGTCTCCGGGGAGCTGTTTTTT.